One T cell receptor (beta chain) is described in this entry. Germline values: CDR1 SGHRS, CDR2 YFSETQ. The CDR3 sequence is 14 residues long. The V end was cut by 5 bases, the J end by 7 bases, with 16 bases between. This record comes from a study of T cell responses to AZD1222 COVID-19 vaccine. Only in-frame clones appear in the TCRdb table, and some are missing; sequencing was by immunoSEQ multiplex PCR. The sample contains around 160,000 clones, 80% to 90% of which appear only once. This chain connects TRBV5-1 to TRBJ1-5, with D maybe TRBD1 (5 bases). Material: peripheral blood, obtained on day 0 of AZD1222 vaccination. The clonotype was recovered from an adult in good health. Here the CDR3 DNA reads TGCGCCAGCAGTTCGGGGGGTTATGGACAGCCCCAGCATTTT. Encoded protein: CASSSGGYGQPQHF.